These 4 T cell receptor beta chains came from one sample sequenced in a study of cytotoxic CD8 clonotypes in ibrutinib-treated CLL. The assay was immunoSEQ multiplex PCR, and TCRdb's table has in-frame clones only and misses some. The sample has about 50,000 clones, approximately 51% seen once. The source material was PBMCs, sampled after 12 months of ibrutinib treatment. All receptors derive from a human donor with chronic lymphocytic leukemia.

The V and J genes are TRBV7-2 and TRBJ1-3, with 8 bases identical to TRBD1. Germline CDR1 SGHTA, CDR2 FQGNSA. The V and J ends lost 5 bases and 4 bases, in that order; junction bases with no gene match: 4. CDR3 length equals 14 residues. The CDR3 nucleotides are TGTGCCAGCAGCCGAACAGGGGGAGGAAACACCATATATTTT. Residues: CASSRTGGGNTIYF.

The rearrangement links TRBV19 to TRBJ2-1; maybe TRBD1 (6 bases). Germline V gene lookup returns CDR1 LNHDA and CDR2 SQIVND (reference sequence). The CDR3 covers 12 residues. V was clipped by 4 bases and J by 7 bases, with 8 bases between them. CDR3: CASSNRANEQFF. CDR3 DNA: TGTGCCAGTAGTAACAGGGCAAATGAGCAGTTCTTC.

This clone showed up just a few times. The CDR3 bases are TGCAGCGTTCCGTACTCCCGCTATGGCTACACCTTC. This translates into CSVPYSRYGYTF. The chain links TRBV29-1 to TRBJ1-2; D is ambiguous. The ends were cut back, 5 bases at V and 4 bases at J, with 11 bases in the middle. Germline CDR1 and CDR2: SQVTM and ANQGSEA. The CDR3 runs 12 residues.

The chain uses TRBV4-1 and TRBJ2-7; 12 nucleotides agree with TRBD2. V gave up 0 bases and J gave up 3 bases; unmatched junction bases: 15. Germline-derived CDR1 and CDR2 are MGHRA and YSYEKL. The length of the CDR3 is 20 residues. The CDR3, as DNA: TGCGCCAGCAGCCAAGACCATTTCCCTACCCCTAGCGGGAGGGTCTACGAGCAGTACTTC. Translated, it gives CASSQDHFPTPSGRVYEQYF.